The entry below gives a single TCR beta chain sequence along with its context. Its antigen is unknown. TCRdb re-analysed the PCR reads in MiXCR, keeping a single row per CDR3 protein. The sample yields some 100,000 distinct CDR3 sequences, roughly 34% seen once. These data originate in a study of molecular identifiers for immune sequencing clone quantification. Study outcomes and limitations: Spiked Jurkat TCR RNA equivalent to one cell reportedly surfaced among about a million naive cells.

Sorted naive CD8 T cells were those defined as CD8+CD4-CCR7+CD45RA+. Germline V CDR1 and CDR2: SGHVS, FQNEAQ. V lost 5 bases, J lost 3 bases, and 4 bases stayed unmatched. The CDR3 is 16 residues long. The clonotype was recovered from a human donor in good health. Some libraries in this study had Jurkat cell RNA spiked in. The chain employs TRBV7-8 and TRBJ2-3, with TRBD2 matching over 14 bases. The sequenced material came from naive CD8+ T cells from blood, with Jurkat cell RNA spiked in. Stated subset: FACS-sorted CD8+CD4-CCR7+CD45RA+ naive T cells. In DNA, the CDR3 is TGTGCCAGCAGCCTAGGGACTAGCGGGGGAACAGATACGCAGTATTTT. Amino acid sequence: CASSLGTSGGTDTQYF.